The present T cell receptor (beta chain) was sequenced within a study of T-cell reconstitution after alpha-beta-depleted transplantation in children. Whole-study results and caveats: The study reportedly traced alpha-beta T cells about two months after transplant to several hundred expanded graft clones. Diversity of TCRbeta at day 60 was high in some patients, arising from surviving recipient T cells and thymic progenitors. Newly made T cells mostly supplied T-cell counts and diversity one year after transplant.

A TCRbeta library incorporating unique molecular identifiers was prepared. One entry per CDR3 protein, called by TCRdb with MiXCR from the PCR reads. The sample lists around 490,000 distinct CDR3 sequences, over 10% occurring once. There are 14 residues in the CDR3. The V gene lost 3 bases and the J gene lost 5 bases, with 14 bases spanning the gap. CDR1 MDHEN and CDR2 SYDVKM come from the germline V gene. This clonotype has more than one count but fewer than ten. Antigen unknown. The V call is TRBV28, the J call TRBJ2-7; D is uncertain. Sequenced material: PBMCs, mostly from graft donor cells, taken 180 days after TCRalphabeta/CD19-depleted stem cell transplant. The receptor comes from a female patient younger than 10 who had a stem cell transplant for aplastic anemia, so the T cells may come from the graft donor. The chain's CDR3 is CASSFEAFQDEQYF. CDR3 nucleotide sequence: TGTGCCAGCAGTTTCGAAGCGTTCCAGGACGAGCAGTACTTC.